The rows below give T cell receptor beta chains drawn from one sample of a study of T cell responses to AZD1222 COVID-19 vaccine. Generated by immunoSEQ multiplex PCR, the TCRdb table keeps only in-frame clones and is missing some. Counted here are around 270,000 clones, approximately 94% occurring once; the ten biggest clones make up around 0.5%. The material was peripheral blood, obtained 28 days after the second AZD1222 dose. Receptors originate from an adult who received the AZD1222 COVID-19 vaccine. CDR3s include the opening cysteine and the closing phenylalanine or tryptophan. The D gene is left open where the match is weak. Part of the rows lack a size; the others show once, few, many or a class for expanded clones.

v_call,d_call,clone_size,j_call,cdr3_aa,cdr3_nt
TRBV6-6,TRBD1,once,TRBJ1-1,CASTPTGETEAFF,TGTGCCAGCACCCCAACAGGGGAGACTGAAGCTTTCTTT
TRBV19,.,.,TRBJ1-5,CASSIMGEYQPQHF,TGTGCCAGTAGTATTATGGGGGAGTATCAGCCCCAGCATTTT
TRBV29-1,TRBD2,.,TRBJ2-4,CSVSGTSGSGGNIQYF,TGCAGCGTTTCCGGGACTAGCGGGAGTGGTGGAAACATTCAGTACTTC
TRBV5-3,.,.,TRBJ2-1,CASKSGLRSSYNEQFF,TGTGCCAGCAAGTCCGGACTACGTAGCTCCTACAATGAGCAGTTCTTC
TRBV2,TRBD2,.,TRBJ2-1,CASSERLAGINEQFF,TGTGCCAGCAGTGAACGACTAGCGGGAATCAATGAGCAGTTCTTC
TRBV19,TRBD1,.,TRBJ2-5,CASSMRTGSGETQYF,TGTGCCAGTAGTATGCGGACAGGGAGTGGAGAGACCCAGTACTTC
TRBV7-9,.,once,TRBJ1-1,CASSFPQDTLNTEAFF,TGTGCCAGCAGCTTCCCCCAGGACACTCTGAACACTGAAGCTTTCTTT
TRBV5-1,TRBD1,.,TRBJ2-5,CASSHRGQGETQYF,TGCGCCAGCAGCCACAGGGGCCAGGGAGAGACCCAGTACTTC
TRBV30,TRBD2,.,TRBJ2-2,CAWEGLAGVWTGELFF,TGTGCCTGGGAGGGACTAGCGGGAGTGTGGACCGGGGAGCTGTTTTTT
TRBV7-9,.,.,TRBJ2-7,CASGYSTNEQYF,TGTGCCAGCGGGTATTCTACGAACGAGCAGTACTTC
TRBV28,.,.,TRBJ2-7,CASSLRGEQYF,TGTGCCAGCAGTTTACGGGGCGAGCAGTACTTC
TRBV5-1,.,.,TRBJ1-2,CASSLRSVGAQYGYTF,TGCGCCAGCAGCTTGAGATCCGTTGGCGCCCAATATGGCTACACCTTC
TRBV19,TRBD2,.,TRBJ2-7,CASSIGGSSYEQYF,TGTGCCAGTAGTATAGGCGGGAGCTCCTACGAGCAGTACTTC
TRBV2,TRBD1,.,TRBJ1-5,CASPSRGTGGRGNQPQHF,TGTGCCAGCCCATCAAGGGGGACAGGGGGACGTGGCAATCAGCCCCAGCATTTT
TRBV12-3/TRBV12-4,.,.,TRBJ2-7,CASSQGGGEQYF,TGTGCCAGCAGCCAGGGGGGTGGCGAGCAGTACTTC
TRBV5-4,.,.,TRBJ2-1,CASSPGGGGLDEQFF,TGTGCCAGCAGCCCAGGGGGCGGGGGGCTCGATGAGCAGTTCTTC
TRBV20-1,.,few,TRBJ1-4,CSASGGANEKLFF,TGCAGTGCTAGTGGTGGGGCGAATGAAAAACTGTTTTTT